These T cell receptor beta chains were read from a single sample in a study of chemoradiotherapy in HPV16-positive cancers. Libraries were prepared by immunoSEQ multiplex PCR; TCRdb keeps only in-frame clonotypes and omits some of them. The repertoire holds more than 15,000 clones, with more than 90% as singletons. The input for sequencing was blood, taken from a patient who underwent chemoradiotherapy. Source of these receptors: a human donor with HPV-associated anogenital cancer. Both conserved end residues are part of each CDR3. A D gene is named only where the DNA matches it firmly. Some rows mark clone size as missing; the rest say once, few, many or name a class of expanded clone.

d_gene: NA; v_gene: TRBV10-1; abundance: NA; j_gene: TRBJ2-2; CDR3nt: TGCGCCAGCAGTGATAGCGGACACACCGGGGAGCTGTTTTTT; CDR3aa: CASSDSGHTGELFF
d_gene: TRBD1; v_gene: TRBV7-2; abundance: NA; j_gene: TRBJ2-1; CDR3nt: TGTGCCAGCAGCTCCTTCGGGACAGATAACAATGAGCAGTTCTTC; CDR3aa: CASSSFGTDNNEQFF
d_gene: NA; v_gene: TRBV12-2; abundance: NA; j_gene: TRBJ1-2; CDR3nt: TGTGCAAGTCGCTGGGACCACAGCTATGGCTACACCTTC; CDR3aa: CASRWDHSYGYTF
d_gene: NA; v_gene: TRBV28; abundance: NA; j_gene: TRBJ1-5; CDR3nt: TGTGCCAGCAGTTTAAGGCAGGGAGGCAATCAGCCCCAGCATTTT; CDR3aa: CASSLRQGGNQPQHF
d_gene: NA; v_gene: TRBV7-6; abundance: NA; j_gene: TRBJ1-4; CDR3nt: TGTGCCAGCAGTTATTACAGCAATACTAATGAAAAACTGTTTTTT; CDR3aa: CASSYYSNTNEKLFF
d_gene: NA; v_gene: TRBV11-2; abundance: NA; j_gene: TRBJ2-6; CDR3nt: TGTGCCAGCAGCTTAGATGCGAGGGACTCTGGGGCCAACGTCCTGACTTTC; CDR3aa: CASSLDARDSGANVLTF
d_gene: NA; v_gene: TRBV4-3; abundance: once; j_gene: TRBJ2-2; CDR3nt: TGCGCCAGCAGCCAAGTAGTAAGCGTCACCGGGGAGCTGTTTTTT; CDR3aa: CASSQVVSVTGELFF
d_gene: TRBD1; v_gene: TRBV10-3; abundance: NA; j_gene: TRBJ1-1; CDR3nt: TGTGCCATCAGTGGTATGAAGGGGGCGGAAGCTTTCTTT; CDR3aa: CAISGMKGAEAFF
d_gene: NA; v_gene: TRBV5-1; abundance: NA; j_gene: TRBJ2-1; CDR3nt: TGCGCCAGCAGCTTCCATCCAGCTATCAATGAGCAGTTCTTC; CDR3aa: CASSFHPAINEQFF
d_gene: NA; v_gene: TRBV11-2; abundance: NA; j_gene: TRBJ1-2; CDR3nt: TGTGCCAGCAGCGCCACTGGAGGGTTTAACTATGGCTACACCTTC; CDR3aa: CASSATGGFNYGYTF
d_gene: NA; v_gene: TRBV28; abundance: NA; j_gene: TRBJ1-1; CDR3nt: TGTGCCAGCAGTTCCCGAAATCTGGGGGGGGATGAAGCTTTCTTT; CDR3aa: CASSSRNLGGDEAFF
d_gene: NA; v_gene: TRBV7-9; abundance: NA; j_gene: TRBJ1-2; CDR3nt: TGTGCCAGCAGCTTTGAGGGTAACTATGGCTACACCTTC; CDR3aa: CASSFEGNYGYTF
d_gene: NA; v_gene: TRBV30; abundance: few; j_gene: TRBJ1-4; CDR3nt: TGTGCCTGGAGTGTCGGGGAAAAACTGTTTTTT; CDR3aa: CAWSVGEKLFF
d_gene: NA; v_gene: TRBV4-3; abundance: NA; j_gene: TRBJ2-3; CDR3nt: TGCGCCAGCAGCCCAAAACATCTGAGCACAGATACGCAGTATTTT; CDR3aa: CASSPKHLSTDTQYF
d_gene: NA; v_gene: TRBV2; abundance: NA; j_gene: TRBJ2-7; CDR3nt: TGTGCCAGCAGTGTAGTCAGGCTCACGGATGAGCAGTACTTC; CDR3aa: CASSVVRLTDEQYF
d_gene: NA; v_gene: TRBV5-1; abundance: few; j_gene: TRBJ1-1; CDR3nt: TGCGCCAGCAGTCTCTACGGGGGAGACACTGAAGCTTTCTTT; CDR3aa: CASSLYGGDTEAFF
d_gene: NA; v_gene: TRBV7-8; abundance: few; j_gene: TRBJ1-5; CDR3nt: TGTGCCAGCAGCTTACAGCCTAATCAGCCCCAGCATTTT; CDR3aa: CASSLQPNQPQHF
d_gene: TRBD2; v_gene: TRBV4-2; abundance: NA; j_gene: TRBJ2-1; CDR3nt: TGTGCCAGCAGCCGGGGGTTAGCGGGGGGGAGTTACGATGAGCAGTTCTTC; CDR3aa: CASSRGLAGGSYDEQFF
d_gene: TRBD1; v_gene: TRBV5-1; abundance: NA; j_gene: TRBJ2-1; CDR3nt: TGCGCCAGCAGCGCTGTCGTCGGACAGGGGTATATTCATGAGCAGTTCTTC; CDR3aa: CASSAVVGQGYIHEQFF
d_gene: NA; v_gene: TRBV27; abundance: NA; j_gene: TRBJ1-2; CDR3nt: TGTGCCAGCAGTTCCCGTGGGACGGGTGGCTACACCTTC; CDR3aa: CASSSRGTGGYTF
d_gene: NA; v_gene: TRBV19; abundance: NA; j_gene: TRBJ1-5; CDR3nt: TGTGCCAGTAGTATACCGGAGGGGGGTCAGCCCCAGCATTTT; CDR3aa: CASSIPEGGQPQHF
d_gene: TRBD1; v_gene: TRBV11-3; abundance: NA; j_gene: TRBJ2-3; CDR3nt: TGTGCCAGCAGCCGGGACAGGGGGGTTGGAGATACGCAGTATTTT; CDR3aa: CASSRDRGVGDTQYF
d_gene: NA; v_gene: TRBV6-6; abundance: NA; j_gene: TRBJ1-2; CDR3nt: TGTGCCAGCAGGGGCGGGAACTATGGCTACACCTTC; CDR3aa: CASRGGNYGYTF
d_gene: NA; v_gene: TRBV10-1; abundance: NA; j_gene: TRBJ1-1; CDR3nt: TGCGCCAGCAGTGAGTCGAATTATGGGGTAACTGAAGCTTTCTTT; CDR3aa: CASSESNYGVTEAFF
d_gene: TRBD1; v_gene: TRBV5-1; abundance: NA; j_gene: TRBJ2-1; CDR3nt: TGCGCCAGCAGCTTCGCGGGACAGGCCTACAATGAGCAGTTCTTC; CDR3aa: CASSFAGQAYNEQFF
d_gene: TRBD1; v_gene: TRBV10-1; abundance: once; j_gene: TRBJ1-2; CDR3nt: TGCGCCAGCAGCAGGGGGTATAACTATGGCTACACCTTC; CDR3aa: CASSRGYNYGYTF
d_gene: NA; v_gene: TRBV5-1; abundance: NA; j_gene: TRBJ2-1; CDR3nt: TGCGCCAGCAGCTTGTTACAGGGTATAGGCAATGAGCAGTTCTTC; CDR3aa: CASSLLQGIGNEQFF
d_gene: NA; v_gene: TRBV6-5; abundance: NA; j_gene: TRBJ2-7; CDR3nt: TGTGCCAGCAGCCCCGCCGGGAACTACGAGCAGTACTTC; CDR3aa: CASSPAGNYEQYF
d_gene: NA; v_gene: TRBV2; abundance: NA; j_gene: TRBJ2-5; CDR3nt: TGTGCCAGCAGGGAGGGAAGGGGCGGAGAGACCCAGTACTTC; CDR3aa: CASREGRGGETQYF
d_gene: NA; v_gene: TRBV10-2; abundance: NA; j_gene: TRBJ1-6; CDR3nt: TGCGCCGCGCACAGGGCGAGCTCCTATAATTCACCCCTCCACTTT; CDR3aa: CAAHRASSYNSPLHF
d_gene: TRBD2; v_gene: TRBV7-8; abundance: NA; j_gene: TRBJ2-7; CDR3nt: TGTGCCAGCAGCTTACAACTAGCGGGGTCTTGGTGCTTC; CDR3aa: CASSLQLAGSWCF
d_gene: TRBD2; v_gene: TRBV2; abundance: NA; j_gene: TRBJ2-2; CDR3nt: TGTGCCAGCAGTGGCGGGGGAACCAACACCGGGGAGCTGTTTTTT; CDR3aa: CASSGGGTNTGELFF
d_gene: NA; v_gene: TRBV11-2; abundance: once; j_gene: TRBJ2-7; CDR3nt: TGTGCCAGCAGCTTAGGGGAGTTCTACGAGCAGTACTTC; CDR3aa: CASSLGEFYEQYF
d_gene: NA; v_gene: TRBV5-1; abundance: NA; j_gene: TRBJ1-1; CDR3nt: TGCGCCAGCAGCTTACTCTCAGGGAACACTGAAGCTTTCTTT; CDR3aa: CASSLLSGNTEAFF
d_gene: TRBD2; v_gene: TRBV7-2; abundance: NA; j_gene: TRBJ2-2; CDR3nt: TGTGCCAGCAGCTTAGTGGGCGGGGGGGCGACCGGGGAGCTGTTTTTT; CDR3aa: CASSLVGGGATGELFF
d_gene: TRBD2; v_gene: TRBV19; abundance: NA; j_gene: TRBJ2-4; CDR3nt: TGTGCCAGTAGTTTAGCGGGGGGTGTCAAAAACATTCAGTACTTC; CDR3aa: CASSLAGGVKNIQYF
d_gene: TRBD1; v_gene: TRBV9; abundance: NA; j_gene: TRBJ2-3; CDR3nt: TGTGCCAGCAGCACCCGAGGGGGCCCCACAGATACGCAGTATTTT; CDR3aa: CASSTRGGPTDTQYF
d_gene: NA; v_gene: TRBV30; abundance: NA; j_gene: TRBJ2-7; CDR3nt: TGTGCCTGGAAGTGGGCATTCTTAGGCGAGCAGTACTTC; CDR3aa: CAWKWAFLGEQYF
d_gene: TRBD1; v_gene: TRBV27; abundance: NA; j_gene: TRBJ1-1; CDR3nt: TGTGCCAGCAGTTTAGTGGACAGGTGGACTGAAGCTTTCTTT; CDR3aa: CASSLVDRWTEAFF
d_gene: TRBD1; v_gene: TRBV7-2; abundance: once; j_gene: TRBJ1-5; CDR3nt: TGTGCCAGCAGCCGAGACAGGGCTGGCAATCAGCCCCAGCATTTT; CDR3aa: CASSRDRAGNQPQHF
d_gene: NA; v_gene: TRBV11-2; abundance: NA; j_gene: TRBJ2-1; CDR3nt: TGTGCCAGCAGCTTAGTCGCGGGCTCCTCCTACAATGAGCAGTTCTTC; CDR3aa: CASSLVAGSSYNEQFF
d_gene: NA; v_gene: TRBV5-1; abundance: NA; j_gene: TRBJ1-2; CDR3nt: TGCGCCAGCAGCTTGGCGGACGGGGTTCGTGGCTACACCTTC; CDR3aa: CASSLADGVRGYTF
d_gene: NA; v_gene: TRBV6-1; abundance: NA; j_gene: TRBJ2-1; CDR3nt: TGTGCCAGCGAGATTTATGTGGGTAATGAGCAGTTCTTC; CDR3aa: CASEIYVGNEQFF
d_gene: NA; v_gene: TRBV5-3; abundance: NA; j_gene: TRBJ2-1; CDR3nt: TGTGCCAAACAGCTAAAGGTTACCGATGAGCAGTTCTTC; CDR3aa: CAKQLKVTDEQFF
d_gene: TRBD2; v_gene: TRBV5-4; abundance: NA; j_gene: TRBJ2-5; CDR3nt: TGTGCCAGCAGCACCCGACTAGCGGGCCAAGAGACCCAGTACTTC; CDR3aa: CASSTRLAGQETQYF
d_gene: NA; v_gene: TRBV5-6; abundance: NA; j_gene: TRBJ1-6; CDR3nt: TGTGCCAGCAGCTTGGTGAACTCACCCCTCCACTTT; CDR3aa: CASSLVNSPLHF
d_gene: NA; v_gene: TRBV19; abundance: NA; j_gene: TRBJ1-2; CDR3nt: TGTGCCAGTAGCGTAAACTATGGCTACACCTTC; CDR3aa: CASSVNYGYTF
d_gene: NA; v_gene: TRBV25-1; abundance: NA; j_gene: TRBJ2-2; CDR3nt: TGTGCCAGCAGTGACCGGGGACCGTCGAACACCGGGGAGCTGTTTTTT; CDR3aa: CASSDRGPSNTGELFF
d_gene: TRBD1; v_gene: TRBV6-6; abundance: once; j_gene: TRBJ1-2; CDR3nt: TGTGCCAGCAGTCACATGTCCGGGACAGCCGATTATGGCTACACCTTC; CDR3aa: CASSHMSGTADYGYTF
d_gene: NA; v_gene: TRBV7-8; abundance: NA; j_gene: TRBJ1-5; CDR3nt: TGTGCCAGCAGCTTAGGGGCCGTGGGGGCGGAGCAGCCCCAGCATTTT; CDR3aa: CASSLGAVGAEQPQHF